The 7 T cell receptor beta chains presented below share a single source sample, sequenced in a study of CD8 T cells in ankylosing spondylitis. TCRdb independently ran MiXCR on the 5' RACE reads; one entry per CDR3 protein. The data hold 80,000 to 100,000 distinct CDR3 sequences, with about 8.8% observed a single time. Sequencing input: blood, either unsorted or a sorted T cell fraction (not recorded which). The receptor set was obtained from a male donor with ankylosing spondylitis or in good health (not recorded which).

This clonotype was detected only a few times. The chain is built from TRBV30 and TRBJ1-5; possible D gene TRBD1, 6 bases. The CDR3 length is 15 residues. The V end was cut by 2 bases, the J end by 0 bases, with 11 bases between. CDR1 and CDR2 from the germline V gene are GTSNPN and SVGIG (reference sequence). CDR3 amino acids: CAWSLTDSSNQPQHF. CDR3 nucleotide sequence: TGTGCCTGGAGTTTGACGGACAGTAGCAATCAGCCCCAGCATTTT.

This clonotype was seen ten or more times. Here the CDR3 DNA reads TGCAGTGCTACCCTAGCGGGGGGGATCACAGATACGCAGTATTTT. It translates to CSATLAGGITDTQYF. The chain employs TRBV20-1 and TRBJ2-3, with 12 bases fitting TRBD2. The V gene's germline CDR1 is DFQATT and CDR2 SNEGSKA (reference sequence). The CDR3 covers 15 residues. The junction had 4 bases not matched to a gene; V was cut back by 4 bases and J by 2 bases.

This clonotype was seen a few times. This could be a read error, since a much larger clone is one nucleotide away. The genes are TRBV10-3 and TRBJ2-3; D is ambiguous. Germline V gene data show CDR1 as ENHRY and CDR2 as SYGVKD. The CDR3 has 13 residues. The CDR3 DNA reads TGTGCCATCGCGACTCCGAGCACAGATATGCAGTATTTT. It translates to CAIATPSTDMQYF.

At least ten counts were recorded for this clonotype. The CDR3 nucleotides are TGCAGTGCTAGACGGAAGCCTGGCCCAGGGGACTTCACAGATACGCAGTATTTT. It codes for CSARRKPGPGDFTDTQYF. This chain links TRBV20-1 with TRBJ2-3; the D gene could be TRBD1 or TRBD2 (6 bases each). CDR3 length: 18 amino acids. The ends were cut back, 2 bases at V and 2 bases at J, with 23 bases in the middle. CDR1 is DFQATT and CDR2 is SNEGSKA in the germline V gene (reference sequence).

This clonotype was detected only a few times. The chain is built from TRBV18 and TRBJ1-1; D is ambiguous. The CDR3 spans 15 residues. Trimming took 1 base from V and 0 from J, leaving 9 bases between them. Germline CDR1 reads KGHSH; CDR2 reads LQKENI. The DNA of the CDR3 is TGTGCCAGCTCACCACGCGGGGTTATGAACACTGAAGCTTTCTTT. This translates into CASSPRGVMNTEAFF.

The CDR3 DNA reads TGTGCCAGCATTACAGGGTTGGGAAACACCGGGGAGCTGTTTTTT. Its protein is CASITGLGNTGELFF. The chain links TRBV28 to TRBJ2-2, with D perhaps matching TRBD1 (6 bases). The CDR3 is made up of 15 amino acids. From germline, CDR1 is MDHEN and CDR2 SYDVKM. Trimming left V 7 bases short and J 2 bases short, with 14 bases between.

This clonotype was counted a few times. The CDR3 DNA is TGTGCCAGCAGTACGACAGGTAGGAACACTGAAGCTTTCTTT. As protein: CASSTTGRNTEAFF. This chain joins TRBV12-3 or TRBV12-4 and TRBJ1-1; D may be TRBD1 (6 bases). CDR3 length: 14 residues. The V gene lost 5 bases and the J gene lost 1 base, with 11 bases spanning the gap.